This T cell receptor beta chain stems from a study of blood T cell repertoires in COVID-19. Study overall: Material from acute and convalescent COVID-19 was sourced from the United States, Italy and Spain.

V lost 3 bases and J 2 bases, leaving 8 bases between the germline ends. CDR3 length: 13 residues. In the authors' workflow: Reference gene primer amplification gave nucleated cell count estimates. Here immunoSEQ multiplex PCR was the method, and the copy in TCRdb shows in-frame clones only, minus some. That table supplies the V and J calls and clone size; D and trimming were determined from the DNA. The table records roughly 500,000 clones, roughly 89% of them present only once. This chain uses TRBV12-3 or TRBV12-4 with TRBJ2-7; D unresolved. The clonotype comes from a man aged 18-30 years with COVID-19, enrolled during active disease. Material: peripheral blood. The CDR3 protein is CASSFGATYEQYF. In DNA form, the CDR3 reads TGTGCCAGCAGTTTCGGAGCTACCTACGAGCAGTACTTC.